Each of the 13 T cell receptor beta chains below was sequenced from the same sample in a study of blood T cell repertoires in COVID-19. Only in-frame clones appear in the TCRdb table, and some are missing; sequencing was by immunoSEQ multiplex PCR. The sample lists about 180,000 clones, over 75% occurring once. The sample comprised peripheral blood. The receptors here all came from a man aged 65 to 79 with active or convalescent COVID-19.

The V gene is TRBV28, the J gene TRBJ2-7; D may be TRBD1 (6 bases). Per germline, CDR1 MDHEN and CDR2 SYDVKM. The CDR3 totals 15 residues. Trimming took 5 bases from V and 7 from J, leaving 21 bases between them. CDR3 DNA sequence: TGTGCCAGCAGTACGCTCTTAAGCAGGGGCTATGAGCAGTACTTC. Protein product: CASSTLLSRGYEQYF.

The chain uses TRBV18 and TRBJ1-1, with 7 positions matching TRBD1. The CDR3 runs to 12 residues. Germline CDR1 and CDR2: KGHSH and LQKENI. The ends lost 6 bases at V and 6 bases at J; junction bases unmatched: 4. CDR3 sequence: CASSYDRAEAFF. CDR3 in DNA: TGTGCCAGCTCCTATGACAGGGCTGAAGCTTTCTTT.

This chain's CDR3 is CASSHPGLAGRGQYF. The DNA for the CDR3 is TGTGCCAGCAGCCACCCGGGACTAGCGGGCCGGGGGCAGTACTTC. V and J are TRBV3-1 (or the pseudogene TRBV3-2) and TRBJ2-7, with 12 bases fitting TRBD2. CDR1 is LGHDT and CDR2 is YNNKEL in the germline V gene (reference sequence). After removal of 3 bases from V and 9 bases from J, the junction contained 9 bases not matched to a gene. This CDR3 is 15 amino acids long.

The chain carries TRBV11-2 and TRBJ2-7; maybe TRBD2 (6 bases). Per germline, CDR1 SGHAT and CDR2 FQNNGV. The CDR3 has 14 amino acids. V gave up 3 bases and J gave up 2 bases, with 11 bases separating them. CDR3 in DNA: TGTGCCAGCAGCTTCACTAGCTTTACCTACGAGCAGTACTTC. Translation: CASSFTSFTYEQYF.

The genes are TRBV5-4 and TRBJ2-3; D may be TRBD2 (5 bases). CDR1 and CDR2 (germline): SGHNT, YYREEE (reference sequence). V was shortened by 2 bases and J by 1 base, with 8 bases between the two germline ends. The CDR3 sequence is 14 residues long. The CDR3 bases are TGTGCCAGCAGCTTAGGACTGGGCACAGATACGCAGTATTTT. Encoded protein: CASSLGLGTDTQYF.

The V and J genes are TRBV4-1 and TRBJ2-2; D not resolved. V was cut by 2 bases and J by 6 bases, with 19 bases left in between. This CDR3 contains 17 residues. CDR1 and CDR2 from the germline V gene are MGHRA and YSYEKL. In DNA, the CDR3 is TGCGCCAGCAGCCAACCTCTGTACGAAATAGCTGCCGGGGAGCTGTTTTTT. Encoded protein: CASSQPLYEIAAGELFF.

The rearrangement joins TRBV12-3 or TRBV12-4 to TRBJ1-1, with 7 bases aligning to TRBD1. V dropped 3 bases and J dropped 9; count of bases not matched to a gene: 7. The CDR3 length is 13 residues. The CDR3 DNA reads as TGTGCCAGCAGTTTTTGGGACAGCTCTCAAGCTTTCTTT. Its translation is CASSFWDSSQAFF.

The J gene is TRBJ1-3, the V gene TRBV4-1; D remains ambiguous. CDR1 is MGHRA and CDR2 is YSYEKL in the germline V gene. V shed 0 bases and J shed 4 bases, with 13 bases lying between them. The CDR3 length is 16 residues. CDR3 residues: CASSQDRPGSGNTIYF. CDR3 sequence (DNA): TGCGCCAGCAGCCAAGATCGCCCCGGGTCCGGAAACACCATATATTTT.

The V gene is TRBV5-6, the J gene TRBJ1-5, with TRBD1 as a possible D gene (6 bases). The germline V gene encodes CDR1 SGHDT and CDR2 YYEEEE. V was trimmed by 4 bases and J by 7 bases, leaving 15 bases between them. The CDR3 has 14 residues. As DNA, the CDR3 is TGTGCCAGCAGCGCAACAGGGATTCAACAGCCCCAGCATTTT. Translating gives CASSATGIQQPQHF.

The V gene is TRBV5-4, the J gene TRBJ1-2; a possible D gene is TRBD1 (6 bases). The CDR3 contains 15 residues. The germline V gene encodes CDR1 SGHNT and CDR2 YYREEE (reference sequence). Trimming stripped 1 base from V and 8 bases from J, with 18 bases between. CDR3 coding DNA: TGTGCCAGCAGCTTGCGGTCAGGGGCCGGCGTCGGCTACACCTTC. It codes for CASSLRSGAGVGYTF.

V and J are TRBV7-6 and TRBJ1-1, with a weak D call TRBD1 (6 bases). CDR1 SGHVS and CDR2 FNYEAQ come from the germline V gene. The CDR3 is 16 residues long. V was cut by 5 bases and J by 1 base, with 17 bases left in between. The CDR3 protein is CASSLGAGGANTEAFF. The CDR3 DNA sequence: TGTGCCAGCAGCCTCGGGGCGGGGGGCGCGAACACTGAAGCTTTCTTT.

V and J are TRBV6-2 or TRBV6-3 and TRBJ2-3, with unresolved D. The CDR3 extends over 13 amino acids. Trimming took off 4 bases at V and 2 bases at J, with 7 bases between the two ends. Germline V CDR1 and CDR2: MNHEY, SVGEGT. In DNA, the CDR3 is TGTGCCAGCAGTTTCCCTTCCACAGATACGCAGTATTTT. Protein product: CASSFPSTDTQYF.

The chain recombines TRBV2 with TRBJ1-2; D may be TRBD1 (5 bases). V lost 6 bases and J lost 6, with 14 bases in between. CDR1 is SNHLY, CDR2 FYNNEI, per germline. This CDR3 has 13 residues. The CDR3 DNA reads as TGTGCCAGCAGCGGGACTCTGGTAGATGGCTACACCTTC. Protein product: CASSGTLVDGYTF.